This entry lists 21 T cell receptor beta chains sequenced from one sample in a study of cytomegalovirus exposure and HLA in healthy donors. Researchers ran the PCR with 60 Vbeta and 13 Jbeta primers. Using immunoSEQ multiplex PCR, the repertoire was profiled, and TCRdb retains in-frame clones only, with some absent. This table holds roughly 70,000 clones, around 78% found once. The material sequenced was PBMCs. The receptors were gathered from a man in his fifties in good health and CMV-seronegative.

The chain has TRBV5-5 and TRBJ1-2; 7 bases agree with TRBD1. The CDR3 has 12 amino acids. CDR1 SGHKS and CDR2 YYEKEE come from the germline V gene (reference sequence). J gave up 10 bases and V 5 bases, and 8 bases lay outside the gene matches. CDR3 amino acids: CASSRDRDDYTF. The CDR3 nucleotides are TGTGCCAGCAGTCGCGACAGGGACGACTACACCTTC.

This clone was found once. Here the CDR3 DNA reads TGTGCCAGCAGCTCGCATACACTAGCGGGACTAATCAATGAGCAGTTCTTC. This translates into CASSSHTLAGLINEQFF. The chain employs TRBV7-9 and TRBJ2-1, with TRBD2 matching 10 bases. CDR1 SEHNR and CDR2 FQNEAQ come from the germline V gene (reference sequence). The CDR3 is 17 residues long. The ends lost 4 bases at V and 6 bases at J; junction bases unmatched: 12.

The V gene is TRBV15, the J gene TRBJ2-2; 11 bases line up with TRBD2. Per the germline V gene, CDR1 is LNHNV and CDR2 is YYDKDF (reference sequence). The length of the CDR3 is 16 residues. V dropped 5 bases and J dropped 3; count of bases not matched to a gene: 5. Here the CDR3 DNA reads TGTGCCACCAGCCCACTAGCGGGAGCGCACACCGGGGAGCTGTTTTTT. Protein: CATSPLAGAHTGELFF.

The J gene is TRBJ2-1, the V gene TRBV19; 7 positions match TRBD2. V shed 3 bases and J 10 bases; nucleotides not matched to a gene: 12. This CDR3 has 15 amino acids. Per germline, CDR1 LNHDA and CDR2 SQIVND (reference sequence). The CDR3 sequence is CASSIWTREETEQFF. The CDR3 region has the DNA TGTGCCAGTAGTATCTGGACTAGAGAGGAAACCGAGCAGTTCTTC.

The V and J genes are TRBV5-1 and TRBJ2-6; a weak D match, TRBD1 (6 bases). Germline CDR1 and CDR2: SGHRS and YFSETQ. V gave up 2 bases and J gave up 0 bases, with 12 bases separating them. CDR3 length: 17 amino acids. The CDR3, as DNA: TGCGCCAGCAGCTTAGCCAGGGACACCTCTGGGGCCAACGTCCTGACTTTC. Its translation is CASSLARDTSGANVLTF.

The V gene is TRBV30, the J gene TRBJ1-1; no reliable D call. Germline lookup yields CDR1 GTSNPN and CDR2 SVGIG (reference sequence). CDR3 size: 13 residues. Trimming took 6 bases from V and 3 from J, leaving 14 bases between them. The CDR3 nucleotides are TGTGCCTGCTCGACCTCGCGGGACACTGAAGCTTTCTTT. Amino acids: CACSTSRDTEAFF.

The rearrangement joins TRBV28 to TRBJ1-5; D is perhaps TRBD1 (5 bases). CDR3 size: 13 residues. Trimming removed 10 bases from V and 3 bases from J, with 13 bases in between. Germline loops: CDR1 MDHEN, CDR2 SYDVKM. CDR3: CATKGSFNQPQHF. The CDR3 nucleotides are TGTGCCACTAAGGGGTCTTTCAATCAGCCCCAGCATTTT.

This clone was seen a few times. The chain carries TRBV19 and TRBJ1-2; TRBD1 matches 10 bases. Germline V CDR1 and CDR2: LNHDA, SQIVND (reference sequence). This CDR3 spans 15 amino acids. The junction had 7 bases not matched to a gene; V was cut back by 8 bases and J by 1 base. CDR3 DNA: TGTGCCAGTCAAAGACAGGGGGCGGTTAACTATGGCTACACCTTC. This gives the protein CASQRQGAVNYGYTF.

This clone was observed once. J is TRBJ1-2 and V is TRBV27, with D possibly TRBD1 on 5 matching bases. The germline gives CDR1 MNHEY, CDR2 SMNVEV (reference sequence). CDR3 length: 14 residues. V was trimmed by 2 bases and J by 5 bases, leaving 12 bases between them. The CDR3 region has the DNA TGTGCCAGCAGTTTAACCAGGGCTGGGTATGGCTACACCTTC. Translated, it gives CASSLTRAGYGYTF.

The chain couples TRBV9 to TRBJ2-5; no clear D gene. Trimming stripped 3 bases from V and 5 bases from J, with 11 bases between. The CDR3 sequence is 13 residues long. In germline, CDR1 is SGDLS, CDR2 YYNGEE. The CDR3 coding sequence is TGTGCCAGCAGCGGGCACGTCGGGGAGACCCAGTACTTC. Amino acid sequence: CASSGHVGETQYF.

The chain joins TRBV2 to TRBJ2-5; D uncertain. V was pared by 4 bases and J by 5 bases, with 8 bases between. The CDR3 loop spans 12 amino acids. Germline CDR1 is SNHLY and CDR2 is FYNNEI. The CDR3 nucleotides read TGTGCCAGCAGTGGTCCACGGGAGACCCAGTACTTC. This sequence encodes CASSGPRETQYF.

This chain uses TRBV4-2 with TRBJ2-7; 7 nucleotides align to TRBD2. With 1 base clipped from V and 9 bases from J, the junction kept 21 bases outside the gene matches. This CDR3 contains 18 residues. Germline V CDR1 and CDR2: LGHNA, YNFKEQ. Written as DNA, the CDR3 is TGTGCCAGCAGCCAAGGACTAGCTAGCCCAACGGCGTCATCCGGGCAGTACTTC. Protein sequence: CASSQGLASPTASSGQYF.

The chain is built from TRBV7-2 and TRBJ2-2, with D perhaps TRBD2 (6 bases). CDR1 is SGHTA, CDR2 FQGNSA, per germline. The CDR3 sequence is 16 residues long. V shed 5 bases and J shed 1 base, with 14 bases lying between them. The CDR3 sequence: CASSPPGERNTGELFF. The CDR3 DNA follows: TGTGCCAGCAGCCCCCCGGGGGAACGGAACACCGGGGAGCTGTTTTTT.

The chain combines TRBV10-1 with TRBJ1-1, with a weak D call TRBD1 (5 bases). Germline V CDR1 and CDR2: WNHNN, SYGVQD (reference sequence). Trimming took 5 bases from V and 1 from J, leaving 17 bases between them. CDR3 length: 16 residues. The CDR3 is CASSLGHQRSNTEAFF. CDR3 bases: TGCGCCAGCAGTCTCGGACACCAGAGATCGAACACTGAAGCTTTCTTT.

In its sample, this clone was seen a few times. V usage is TRBV6-5 and J usage is TRBJ2-1, with D possibly being TRBD1 (5 bases). Germline V gives CDR1 MNHEY, CDR2 SVGAGI. V was pared by 6 bases and J by 6 bases, with 15 bases between. The CDR3 length is 14 residues. The CDR3 region is CASRAWLGLNEQFF. CDR3 nucleotide sequence: TGTGCCAGCAGGGCGTGGTTGGGGCTCAATGAGCAGTTCTTC.

This clone has only a few counts. The chain has TRBV27 and TRBJ2-1; D perhaps matches TRBD2 (6 bases). The CDR3 covers 14 residues. V was trimmed by 6 bases and J by 7 bases, leaving 16 bases between them. Germline CDR1 and CDR2: MNHEY and SMNVEV (reference sequence). CDR3 amino acids: CASSFPGAGNEQFF. Here the CDR3 DNA reads TGTGCCAGCAGCTTCCCCGGTGCGGGGAATGAGCAGTTCTTC.

Here the CDR3 reads CASSPPGQTSGNTIYF. CDR3 sequence (DNA): TGTGCCAGCTCACCACCGGGACAGACCTCTGGAAACACCATATATTTT. The chain joins TRBV18 to TRBJ1-3; 7 bases map to TRBD1. CDR1 and CDR2 from the germline V gene are KGHSH and LQKENI. The CDR3 loop spans 16 amino acids. The V gene end was trimmed by 0 bases and the J gene end by 0 bases; junction bases not matched to a gene: 2.

This clone appeared once. The rearrangement uses TRBV27 and TRBJ1-2; 8 positions match TRBD1. The CDR3 sequence is 14 residues long. Looked up from germline, CDR1 is MNHEY and CDR2 is SMNVEV (reference sequence). The ends lost 3 bases at V and 5 bases at J; junction bases unmatched: 5. In DNA, the CDR3 is TGTGCCAGCAGTTTGTCCGGGACAGGTTATGGCTACACCTTC. Its protein product is CASSLSGTGYGYTF.

The chain is built from TRBV6-1 and TRBJ1-3; no clear D gene. CDR3 length: 14 amino acids. V was cut by 6 bases and J by 0 bases, with 9 bases left in between. Per the germline V gene, CDR1 is MNHNS and CDR2 is SASEGT. CDR3 amino acids: CASRQSLSGNTIYF. As DNA, the CDR3 is TGTGCCAGCAGACAGTCCCTCTCTGGAAACACCATATATTTT.

V and J are TRBV12-5 and TRBJ2-5, with 9 bases fitting TRBD1. Germline values: CDR1 LGHNT, CDR2 FRNRAP. The CDR3 is 15 amino acids. The junction had 9 bases not matched to a gene; V was cut back by 6 bases and J by 4 bases. The CDR3 is CASGLGDRATETQYF. The CDR3 nucleotides read TGTGCTAGTGGCCTGGGGGACAGGGCGACAGAGACCCAGTACTTC.

CDR3 bases: TGCGCCAGCAGTGACGGAGGATACTCTGGAAACACCATATATTTT. It is translated as CASSDGGYSGNTIYF. The chain recombines TRBV10-1 with TRBJ1-3; no definite D call. V gave up 3 bases and J gave up 0 bases, with 9 bases separating them. This CDR3 comprises 15 residues. Germline V lookup: CDR1 WNHNN, CDR2 SYGVQD (reference sequence).